A single sample gave rise to the 29 T cell receptor delta chains below, sequenced in a study of gamma-delta chains in newborns, infants, children. TCRdb made new clone calls on the reads using CATT. The table records about 4,900 delta-chain clones, roughly 3.5% of them present only once. Sample: blood. The receptor source for this set is a child who was a newborn, infant or young child, either healthy, febrile or measles-vaccinated (not recorded which).

Note on this clone: Just one base apart from a much larger clone, this may be a read error. This sample also contains other DNA sequences that code for the same CDR3. The genes are TRDV1 and TRDJ1, with D uncertain. CDR1 and CDR2 from the germline V gene are TSWWSYY and QGS. The CDR3 contains 18 residues. With 3 bases removed from V and 0 bases from J, the gap between germline ends came to 20 bases. As DNA, the CDR3 is TGTGCTCTTGGGGAGCTCTACGAGTTGCCGTCGTACACCGATAAACTCATCTTT. Encoded protein: CALGELYELPSYTDKLIF.

By frequency in the sample, this clone is medium-sized (0.01 to 0.1%). This sample includes further DNA sequences coding for the same CDR3. This chain's CDR3 is CACDTGGYSSWDTRQMFF. The CDR3 region has the DNA TGTGCCTGTGACACTGGGGGATACTCCTCCTGGGACACCCGACAGATGTTTTTC. The V call is TRDV2, the J call TRDJ3; TRDD3 aligns across 10 bases. The CDR3 has 18 amino acids. J was trimmed by 0 bases and V by 1 base; bases with no gene match: 2. The V gene's germline CDR1 is GEAIGNYY and CDR2 EKD.

This clone was counted between two and nine times. This may arise from a read error, as a much more abundant clone is one base away. The sample carries other DNA sequences with the same CDR3. The chain is built from TRDV3 and TRDJ3; D possibly uses TRDD2 or TRDD3 (5 bases each). The length of the CDR3 is 21 residues. CDR1 and CDR2 from the germline V gene are TVYSNPD and GDNSRS (reference sequence). V dropped 0 bases and J dropped 0 bases, with 24 bases sitting between them. CDR3 loop: CAFRAFLRLLDVSWDTRQMFF. CDR3 bases: TGTGCCTTTAGAGCTTTCCTCCGGTTACTGGACGTCTCCTGGGACACCCGACAGATGTTTTTC.

Of note for this clone: A junction boundary mismatches the germline segment, possibly from a read error. Within the sample, other DNA sequences also encode this same CDR3. The chain links TRDV1 to TRDJ1, with D possibly matching TRDD3 (6 bases). The CDR3 contains 15 residues. CDR1 is TSWWSYY, CDR2 QGS, per germline. CDR3 sequence: CALGELGEHTDKLIF. CDR3 DNA: TGTGCTCTTGGGGAACTGGGGGAGCACACCGACAAACTCATCTTT.

A note on this clone: The protein given by TCRdb reflects a much larger clone and differs at residue 5 from this DNA's translation, likely from a read error; the protein shown is the DNA's translation. The chain combines TRDV1 with TRDJ1; 9 nucleotides match TRDD3. The CDR3 runs 17 residues. V shed 5 bases and J 0 bases; nucleotides not matched to a gene: 10. The V gene's germline CDR1 is TSWWSYY and CDR2 QGS. The CDR3 coding sequence is TGTGCTCTTGGGTCGGGGGATACTCTCCGGTACACCGATAAACTCATCTTT. Translating it yields CALGSGDTLRYTDKLIF.

This clone has just a few counts. Translating this DNA gives a protein that differs at residue 5 from the TCRdb one, which belongs to a much larger clone; a read error is likely, and the protein shown is this translation. This chain links TRAV29/DV5 with TRDJ1; 9 nucleotides agree with TRDD2. Germline V CDR1 and CDR2: NSMFDY, ISSIKDK. The length of the CDR3 is 16 residues. V was clipped by 2 bases and J by 0 bases; unmatched bases: 8. The CDR3 sequence is CAASPLPTGYTDKLIF. Here the CDR3 DNA reads TGTGCAGCAAGTCCCCTTCCTACTGGGTACACCGATAAACTCATCTTT.

As regards this clone: A junction boundary mismatches the germline segment, possibly from a read error. The V call is TRDV1, the J call TRDJ1, with TRDD3 matching 10 bases. CDR1 TSWWSYY and CDR2 QGS come from the germline V gene. The CDR3 extends over 13 amino acids. CDR3 in amino acids: CALGDTGTDKLIF. CDR3 DNA: TGTGCTCTGGGGGATACGGGGACCGATAAACTCATCTTT.

This clone was seen more than once but under ten times. This clone may be a read error of a much larger clone one base away. The CDR3 reads CACDTQVASLGSSWDTRQMFF. CDR3 in DNA: TGTGCCTGTGACACCCAGGTGGCGTCCTTGGGGAGCTCCTGGGACACCCGACAGATGTTTTTC. The chain employs TRDV2 and TRDJ3; TRDD3 is a possible D gene (5 bases). The CDR3 is made up of 21 amino acids. V lost 0 bases and J 0 bases, leaving 20 bases between the germline ends. The germline V gene encodes CDR1 GEAIGNYY and CDR2 EKD.

Worth noting for this clone: TCRdb shows a much larger clone's protein in place of this DNA's translation, and the two differ at residue 5, likely through a read error; the protein shown is translated from the DNA. The chain uses TRDV1 and TRDJ1; TRDD3 is a possible D gene (5 bases). The CDR3 is made up of 15 amino acids. Per germline, CDR1 TSWWSYY and CDR2 QGS. CDR3 bases: TGTGCTCTTGGGAAACTGCCGGGGGACACCGATAAACTCATCTTT. This sequence encodes CALGKLPGDTDKLIF.

The chain couples TRDV1 to TRDJ1; 12 nucleotides line up with TRDD3. With V trimmed by 0 bases and J by 3 bases, 23 bases remained unmatched. Germline lookup yields CDR1 TSWWSYY and CDR2 QGS. The CDR3 consists of 23 residues. The CDR3 loop is CALGELPRIPTTYWGIQADKLIF. The DNA for the CDR3 is TGTGCTCTTGGGGAACTACCACGAATTCCTACGACTTACTGGGGGATACAAGCCGATAAACTCATCTTT.

This clone was counted a few times. A read error may explain this, as a much larger clone is one base away. V is TRDV3 and J is TRDJ2; 13 bases match TRDD3. Germline V CDR1 and CDR2: TVYSNPD, GDNSRS (reference sequence). The CDR3 extends over 28 amino acids. The V segment lost 2 bases and the J segment 0 bases; nucleotides outside the gene matches: 39. This chain's CDR3 is CAFRALPIPPTGGYASGLSQALTAQLFF. The CDR3 nucleotides read TGTGCCTTTCGTGCCCTTCCAATCCCTCCAACTGGGGGATACGCCTCCGGTCTCTCACAAGCTTTGACAGCACAACTCTTCTTT. Based on the CDR3 plus reference TRDV3 and TRDJ2, the full variable domain is CDKVTQSSPDQTVASGSEVVLLCTYDTVYSNPDLFWYRIRPDYSFQFVFYGDNSRSEGADFTQGRFSVKHILTQKAFHLVISPVRTEDSATYYCAFRALPIPPTGGYASGLSQALTAQLFFGKGTQLIVEP.

DNA for the CDR3: TGTGCCTGTGACCCTGTACTGGGGGATACGAGCTCCTGGGACACCCGACAGATGTTTTTC. Encoded protein: CACDPVLGDTSSWDTRQMFF. The J gene is TRDJ3, the V gene TRDV2; 13 nucleotides line up with TRDD3. The CDR3 is made up of 20 amino acids. The trim removed 3 bases at V and 0 bases at J, leaving 7 bases unmatched. Germline values: CDR1 GEAIGNYY, CDR2 EKD.

Concerning this clone itself: A clone one base away is much larger, so this may be a read error. Other DNA sequences in the sample encode the same CDR3. The V gene is TRDV1, the J gene TRDJ1; a weak D match, TRDD2 (6 bases). The CDR3 covers 23 residues. V was pared by 2 bases and J by 5 bases, with 39 bases between. The germline V gene has CDR1 TSWWSYY and CDR2 QGS. The CDR3 DNA sequence: TGTGCTCTTGGGGAAAAGCCTCGCCTTCCGAGGGTGGACAGCAGGGTAATATCGGATAAACTCATCTTT. It yields the protein CALGEKPRLPRVDSRVISDKLIF.

Only a few counts were recorded for this clone. TCRdb records a much larger clone's protein for this DNA, with a difference at residue 9 that likely arises from a read error; the protein given is the translation of the DNA. The chain links TRDV2 to TRDJ3; D is possibly TRDD3 (5 bases). CDR3 length equals 18 residues. The V gene's germline CDR1 is GEAIGNYY and CDR2 EKD. The CDR3 spells CACDTAGTVSWDTRQMFF. Here the CDR3 DNA reads TGTGCCTGCGACACCGCGGGGACTGTCTCCTGGGACACCCGACAGATGTTTTTC.

Comment on this clone: A read error may be the cause here, since a much bigger clone is one base away. The chain links TRDV1 to TRDJ1; 9 bases align to TRDD3. CDR3 length equals 22 residues. The germline gives CDR1 TSWWSYY, CDR2 QGS. V lost 4 bases, J lost 0 bases, and 24 bases stayed unmatched. The chain's CDR3 is CALGVRRAPLPLGDYYTDKLIF. In DNA form, the CDR3 reads TGTGCTCTTGGGGTCCGAAGAGCCCCTCTTCCCCTGGGGGATTATTACACCGATAAACTCATCTTT.

This clone was observed a handful of times. The likely explanation is a read error, given a far larger clone one base away. The DNA of the CDR3 is TGTGCTCTTGAGGATCGACCCCCGACTGGGGGATACCAAACTATAACCGATAAACTCATCTTT. Amino acid sequence: CALEDRPPTGGYQTITDKLIF. V usage is TRDV1 and J usage is TRDJ1; 12 nucleotides line up with TRDD3. V was pared by 7 bases and J by 2 bases, with 23 bases of the junction left unmatched. Germline V CDR1 and CDR2: TSWWSYY, QGS. The CDR3 contains 21 residues.

This clone was counted only a few times. TCRdb lists the protein of a much larger clone for this DNA, which differs at residue 13, so this is likely a read error; the protein given here is translated from the DNA itself. V usage is TRDV2 and J usage is TRDJ3, with 10 positions matching TRDD3. The CDR3 runs 17 residues. Germline lookup yields CDR1 GEAIGNYY and CDR2 EKD. The CDR3 DNA sequence: TGTGCCTGTGACACTGGGGGATACTCCTGGGACACCCAACAGATGTTTTTC. It yields the protein CACDTGGYSWDTQQMFF.

This clone was seen more than once but under ten times. A read error is possible here, since a much larger clone lies one base away. The chain is built from TRDV1 and TRDJ1, with D possibly TRDD3 on 6 matching bases. Germline lookup yields CDR1 TSWWSYY and CDR2 QGS. CDR3 length equals 16 residues. V shed 1 base and J shed 0 bases, with 12 bases lying between them. CDR3 in DNA: TGTGCTCTTGGGGAACCGGGGGACCTATACACCGATAAACTCATCTTT. Protein sequence: CALGEPGDLYTDKLIF.

Of note for this clone: This could be a read error, since a much larger clone is one nucleotide away. This chain connects TRDV1 to TRDJ1; D may be TRDD2 (9 bases). V was pared by 1 base and J by 0 bases, with 36 bases between. Germline CDR1 TSWWSYY, CDR2 QGS. This CDR3 has 24 residues. DNA for the CDR3: TGTGCTCTTGGGGAACCAACGGCCCTTCCTACGAGGGGATACAAGAGGTCGTACACCGATAAACTCATCTTT. Translating it yields CALGEPTALPTRGYKRSYTDKLIF.

This clone was seen a handful of times. Being one base from a much bigger clone, this may be a read error. The chain carries TRDV1 and TRDJ3; 9 bases line up with TRDD3. This CDR3 contains 22 residues. CDR1 is TSWWSYY, CDR2 QGS, per germline. Unmatched junction bases numbered 16, after V lost 4 bases and J lost 0 bases. CDR3 nucleotides: TGTGCTCTTGGGGGGCTCCCGTACTGGGGGACCAAGAGCTCCTGGGACACCCGACAGATGTTTTTC. This encodes CALGGLPYWGTKSSWDTRQMFF.

To note about this clone: The protein that TCRdb holds for this DNA derives from a much larger clone and differs from the translated DNA at residue 4, which likely indicates a read error; the protein shown here is translated from the DNA. The chain couples TRDV2 to TRDJ3, with D possibly matching TRDD3 (5 bases). Germline loops: CDR1 GEAIGNYY, CDR2 EKD. This CDR3 is 18 amino acids long. This CDR3 reads CACGTAGTISWDTRQVFF. CDR3 sequence (DNA): TGTGCCTGTGGCACCGCGGGGACTATCTCCTGGGACACCCGACAGGTGTTTTTC.

By proportion, this clone is medium-sized. A much larger clone sits a single nucleotide away, making a read error possible. Other DNA sequences within the sample encode an identical CDR3. This chain joins TRDV2 and TRDJ3; D is possibly TRDD3 (5 bases). CDR3 length: 16 residues. Germline V gene sequence: CDR1 GEAIGNYY, CDR2 EKD. DNA of the CDR3: TGTGCCTGTGACACCGCCCCTGGCTGGGACACCCGCCAGATGTTTTTC. Translation gives CACDTAPGWDTRQMFF.

This clone was observed a few times. Since a far larger clone is one base different, this is likely a read error. CDR3 loop: CACDTGRYLTAQLFF. The DNA for the CDR3 is TGTGCCTGTGACACCGGGAGATATTTGACAGCACAACTCTTCTTT. The V gene is TRDV2, the J gene TRDJ2; D unclear. This CDR3 is built from 15 residues. Germline V gene lookup returns CDR1 GEAIGNYY and CDR2 EKD. V lost 0 bases, J lost 1 base, and 8 bases lay in between.

For this clone: With only one base between it and a far larger clone, this is likely a read error. Other nucleotide sequences in the sample specify the same CDR3. The chain combines TRDV2 with TRDJ3, with 8 bases matching TRDD3. CDR1 and CDR2 from the germline V gene are GEAIGNYY and EKD. The CDR3 totals 19 residues. The CDR3 DNA is TGTGCCTGTGACAAAGTACTGGGGGGACCCTCCTGGGACACCCGGCAGATGTTTTTC. Translating gives CACDKVLGGPSWDTRQMFF.

This clone occurred a few times. The protein TCRdb lists belongs to a much larger clone and differs from this DNA's translation at residue 17, which points to a read error; the protein shown is made from the DNA. CDR3 amino acids: CACDTYWGSSSWDTRQRFF. DNA of the CDR3: TGTGCCTGTGACACCTACTGGGGGAGTAGCTCCTGGGACACCCGACAGAGGTTTTTC. This chain links TRDV2 with TRDJ3; 9 bases map to TRDD3. The CDR3 totals 19 residues. Germline V CDR1 and CDR2: GEAIGNYY, EKD.

Comments on this clone: TCRdb attributes to this sequence the protein of a much larger clone, which differs from the DNA translation at residue 4; a read error is likely, and the protein displayed is translated from the DNA. This sequence joins TRDV2 and TRDJ1; TRDD3 matches 8 bases. Looked up from germline, CDR1 is GEAIGNYY and CDR2 is EKD. V shed 5 bases, J shed 2 bases, and the junction held 12 bases outside the gene matches. CDR3 size: 16 residues. Here the CDR3 reads CACVIGGIRGTDKLIF. The CDR3 DNA follows: TGTGCCTGTGTCATTGGGGGGATAAGAGGAACCGATAAACTCATCTTT.

This clone was picked up a small number of times. It may be a read error: a sequence one base away is much more abundant. This sequence joins TRDV1 and TRDJ1; 8 nucleotides align to TRDD2. The length of the CDR3 is 23 residues. J gave up 1 base and V 0 bases, and 25 bases lay outside the gene matches. Germline V gene lookup returns CDR1 TSWWSYY and CDR2 QGS. The chain's CDR3 is CALGELDRGDLPIYWRGTDKLIF. The CDR3 DNA reads as TGTGCTCTTGGGGAACTGGATCGGGGGGACCTTCCTATCTACTGGAGGGGCACCGATAAACTCATCTTT.

Remarks on this clone: A junction boundary mismatches the germline segment, possibly from a read error. The rearrangement uses TRDV2 and TRDJ3, with D maybe TRDD3 (6 bases). The CDR3 has 19 amino acids. Germline V gene sequence: CDR1 GEAIGNYY, CDR2 EKD. In DNA form, the CDR3 reads TGTGCCTGTGACTCCGCATGGGGGGAAAGCTCCTGGGACACCCAACAGATTTTTTTC. Translated: CACDSAWGESSWDTQQIFF.

The sample holds a few counts of this clone. A much larger clone lies one base from this, so it may be a read error. This chain uses TRDV1 with TRDJ1; 8 positions agree with TRDD2. The CDR3 contains 23 residues. V gave up 3 bases and J gave up 0 bases; unmatched junction bases: 27. Per germline, CDR1 TSWWSYY and CDR2 QGS. The chain's CDR3 is CALGDHSFLTREYFVDYTDKLIF. The CDR3 DNA is TGTGCTCTTGGGGATCATTCCTTCCTAACGCGCGAGTACTTCGTCGATTACACCGATAAACTCATCTTT.